The subject of this entry is one T cell receptor (beta chain). No antigen is known for it. All patients experienced relapse after autologous stem cell transplantation, and brentuximab vedotin exposure was variable. This CDR3 spans 15 amino acids. V gave up 2 bases and J gave up 2 bases; unmatched junction bases: 6. In germline, CDR1 is GTSNPN, CDR2 SVGIG (reference sequence). The sample comes from a study of PD-1 blockade in classical Hodgkin lymphoma. Notes on the study in general: Possibly reflecting disease activity or prior therapy, repertoire differences have causes that remain undefined. Complete responders' baseline diversity resembled that of newly diagnosed patients. Exclusion covered patients beginning nivolumab under 1 year post-ASCT.

Measured with immunoSEQ multiplex PCR; TCRdb has only the in-frame clones, and not every one. In the table there are about 75,000 clones, about 93% of which are singletons. The source material was peripheral blood mononuclear cells (PBMCs), sampled at baseline. The rearrangement joins TRBV30 to TRBJ2-7; 10 positions match TRBD1. The receptor was derived from a human donor with classical Hodgkin lymphoma. The CDR3 spells CAWSLMGQGTYEQYF. The CDR3 DNA reads as TGTGCCTGGAGTCTTATGGGACAGGGGACCTACGAGCAGTACTTC.